These 6 T cell receptor beta chains came from one sample sequenced in a study of OX40 agonist ivuxolimab in advanced cancers. Sequencing used immunoSEQ multiplex PCR; TCRdb keeps in-frame clones, though not all of them. The repertoire includes around 150,000 clones, about 92% of them detected once, and more than 0.9% sits in the top ten. Sequencing used CD4+ or CD8+ T cells sorted from blood, obtained in a trial of the OX40 agonist ivuxolimab. Receptor source: an adult with an advanced solid tumor such as melanoma, head and neck, liver or kidney cancer.

This clone appeared once. The rearrangement joins TRBV7-2 to TRBJ1-4; 7 bases are a match to TRBD1. Trimming removed 5 bases from V and 4 bases from J; junction bases left unmatched: 13. Germline V lookup: CDR1 SGHTA, CDR2 FQGNSA. This CDR3 region has 17 residues. The CDR3 is CASSGRQGPRINEKLFF. CDR3 sequence (DNA): TGTGCCAGCAGCGGCCGACAGGGACCGCGGATTAATGAAAAACTGTTTTTT. Based on the CDR3 plus reference TRBV7-2 and TRBJ1-4, the full variable domain is GAGVSQSPSNKVTEKGKDVELRCDPISGHTALYWYRQSLGQGLEFLIYFQGNSAPDKSGLPSDRFSAERTGGSVSTLTIQRTQQEDSAVYLCASSGRQGPRINEKLFFGSGTQLSVL.

The V call is TRBV7-6, the J call TRBJ2-2; 9 bases are shared with TRBD2. Germline-derived CDR1 and CDR2 are SGHVS and FNYEAQ. This CDR3 spans 16 amino acids. V dropped 3 bases and J dropped 4; count of bases not matched to a gene: 6. The CDR3: CASSFSASGVTGELFF. The CDR3 bases are TGTGCCAGCAGCTTCAGCGCTAGCGGGGTCACCGGGGAGCTGTTTTTT.

The V and J genes are TRBV11-3 and TRBJ1-3; D is ambiguous. Looked up from germline, CDR1 is SGHNT and CDR2 is YENEEA. CDR3 length: 15 amino acids. V lost 0 bases to trimming and J lost 2 bases, with 8 bases between them. The CDR3 here is CASSLDPTAGNTIYF. Here the CDR3 DNA reads TGTGCCAGCAGCTTAGATCCAACAGCTGGAAACACCATATATTTT.

This chain joins TRBV19 and TRBJ2-4; weak D call: TRBD1 (6 bases). The CDR3 is made up of 14 amino acids. Deletions cut 4 bases from V and 4 bases from J, with 11 bases between. Germline V gene lookup returns CDR1 LNHDA and CDR2 SQIVND (reference sequence). CDR3 bases: TGTGCCAGTAGTACACAGGGTGGTAAAAACATTCAGTACTTC. Protein product: CASSTQGGKNIQYF.

The chain carries TRBV27 and TRBJ1-4, with TRBD1 matching 9 bases. The ends lost 3 bases at V and 4 bases at J; junction bases unmatched: 6. Germline V gene lookup returns CDR1 MNHEY and CDR2 SMNVEV (reference sequence). The CDR3 contains 16 residues. The CDR3 loop is CASSFLPDRGNEKLFF. For the CDR3, the DNA is TGTGCCAGCAGTTTCCTCCCGGACAGGGGTAATGAAAAACTGTTTTTT.

This chain uses TRBV4-3 with TRBJ2-2; TRBD2 matches 9 bases. V shed 1 base, J shed 2 bases, and the junction held 2 bases outside the gene matches. There are 16 residues in the CDR3. Per germline, CDR1 LGHNA and CDR2 YSLEER. The chain's CDR3 is CASSQAGLANTGELFF. The CDR3 DNA reads as TGCGCCAGCAGCCAAGCGGGACTAGCCAACACCGGGGAGCTGTTTTTT.